This TCR beta chain was observed in a study of shared clonotypes between healthy human individuals. On the study more broadly: Researchers drew samples from two women and a few men aged 18 to 49. Points from the study as a whole: Unshared clonotypes carried lower generation probabilities than those common to all four donors. Shared across a handful of donors were around 5% of the naive CD4 clonotypes.

Terminally differentiated effector memory CD45RA+ cells were excluded from the naive CD8 cells, which were CD45RO-negative and positively selected for CCR7. About this clone itself: Its antigen is undetermined.

Sequencing used immunoSEQ multiplex PCR; TCRdb keeps in-frame clones, though not all of them. The table has millions of clones, approximately 94% seen once. The specimen was naive CD8+ T cells sorted from blood. This clonotype was sampled from a man between 18 and 29 years old in good health.

The CDR3 is CASKDRTYEQYF. The CDR3 bases are TGTGCCAGCAAGGACAGGACCTACGAGCAGTACTTC. V gene TRBV25-1 combines with J gene TRBJ2-7, with TRBD1 identical over 7 bases. Trimming removed 7 bases from V and 2 bases from J; junction bases left unmatched: 2. Germline assignment: CDR1 MGHDK and CDR2 SYGVNS. The CDR3 length is 12 residues.